A single sample gave rise to the 11 T cell receptor beta chains below, sequenced in a study of cytomegalovirus exposure and HLA in healthy donors. PCR used 60 Vbeta primers and 13 Jbeta primers. Sequencing used immunoSEQ multiplex PCR; TCRdb keeps in-frame clones, though not all of them. This sample yields around 160,000 clones, of which nearly 80% are seen a single time; approximately 2.9% belongs to the top ten. What was sequenced was PBMCs. The receptor source for this set is a man aged 35-49 years in good health and CMV-seropositive.

V is TRBV19 and J is TRBJ1-2; D remains unclear. Germline-derived CDR1 and CDR2 are LNHDA and SQIVND (reference sequence). V shed 3 bases and J shed 4 bases, with 9 bases lying between them. The CDR3 spans 13 residues. The DNA of the CDR3 is TGTGCCAGTAGTATTTACAGTAGCTATGGCTACACCTTC. As protein: CASSIYSSYGYTF.

The chain employs TRBV6-5 and TRBJ1-1; D might be TRBD1 (5 bases). Germline V lookup: CDR1 MNHEY, CDR2 SVGAGI. Trimming took off 7 bases at V and 4 bases at J, with 10 bases between the two ends. This CDR3 has 12 residues. The CDR3 spells CASKRGITEAFF. CDR3 DNA: TGTGCCAGCAAGCGGGGGATCACTGAAGCTTTCTTT.

J is TRBJ1-4 and V is TRBV5-1, with unresolved D. The V and J ends lost 4 bases and 2 bases respectively, with 12 bases between them. Germline loops: CDR1 SGHRS, CDR2 YFSETQ. The CDR3 has 15 amino acids. The CDR3 DNA reads TGCGCCAGCAGCATGACAATCCCGACTAATGAAAAACTGTTTTTT. Translation gives CASSMTIPTNEKLFF.

This chain connects TRBV5-1 to TRBJ2-1; 7 bases are shared with TRBD2. V lost 6 bases to trimming and J lost 0 bases; unmatched junction nucleotides: 6. CDR1 is SGHRS and CDR2 is YFSETQ in the germline V gene. The CDR3 spans 15 residues. The CDR3 coding sequence is TGCGCCAGCACCCTAGCGGCGAGCTCCTACAATGAGCAGTTCTTC. This codes for CASTLAASSYNEQFF.

V and J are TRBV5-1 and TRBJ2-1; 12 bases agree with TRBD2. CDR1 and CDR2 from the germline V gene are SGHRS and YFSETQ. The CDR3 length is 17 residues. J was trimmed by 2 bases and V by 4 bases; bases with no gene match: 7. In nucleotides, the CDR3 is TGCGCCAGCAGCGGAACTAGCGGGAGGATGACCTACAATGAGCAGTTCTTC. It specifies CASSGTSGRMTYNEQFF.

As DNA, the CDR3 is TGTGCCAGCAGCTCCAGTCCCTTCGGGGGCACAGATACGCAGTATTTT. Its translation: CASSSSPFGGTDTQYF. This sequence joins TRBV9 and TRBJ2-3, with TRBD2 as a possible D gene (5 bases). The CDR3 is 16 residues long. Germline lookup yields CDR1 SGDLS and CDR2 YYNGEE. V lost 4 bases, J lost 1 base, and 16 bases lay in between.

The rearrangement links TRBV10-1 to TRBJ2-2; TRBD1 agrees at 8 bases. This CDR3 region has 13 residues. V was clipped by 7 bases and J by 4 bases; unmatched bases: 2. CDR1 WNHNN and CDR2 SYGVQD come from the germline V gene (reference sequence). CDR3 sequence reads: CASTGTGTGELFF. CDR3 in DNA: TGCGCCAGCACAGGGACAGGCACCGGGGAGCTGTTTTTT.

This clone was found once. J is TRBJ2-4 and V is TRBV7-2; the match to TRBD2 covers 8 bases. After removal of 5 bases from V and 10 bases from J, the junction contained 13 bases not matched to a gene. The CDR3 loop spans 15 amino acids. The germline V gene has CDR1 SGHTA and CDR2 FQGNSA. The CDR3 protein is CASSDIAGYALIQYF. For the CDR3, the DNA is TGTGCCAGCAGCGACATAGCGGGATACGCCCTAATTCAGTACTTC.

This chain uses TRBV14 with TRBJ2-7; D possibly corresponds to TRBD2 (6 bases). Trimming shortened V by 1 base and J by 10 bases, and 11 bases separated the two germline ends. This CDR3 region has 12 residues. Germline V CDR1 and CDR2: SGHDN, FVKESK. The chain's CDR3 is CASSQGWGEQYF. CDR3 in DNA: TGTGCCAGCAGCCAAGGGTGGGGGGAACAGTACTTC.

The chain combines TRBV20-1 with TRBJ1-2; the match to TRBD1 covers 9 bases. The CDR3 totals 11 residues. V was pared by 8 bases and J by 6 bases, with 4 bases of the junction left unmatched. The germline V gene encodes CDR1 DFQATT and CDR2 SNEGSKA (reference sequence). This chain's CDR3 is CSSRTGDGYTF. The CDR3, as DNA: TGCAGTAGCAGGACAGGGGATGGCTACACCTTC.

CDR3 DNA sequence: TGTGCCAGCAGCTTAAGTGTAGTGGAGACCCAGTACTTC. Translating it yields CASSLSVVETQYF. The rearrangement uses TRBV7-2 and TRBJ2-5, with no clear D. Germline V lookup: CDR1 SGHTA, CDR2 FQGNSA. This CDR3 is built from 13 residues. V dropped 2 bases and J dropped 5 bases, with 9 bases sitting between them. The variable domain in full, with the rest retrieved from reference TRBV7-2 and TRBJ2-5, is GAGVSQSPSNKVTEKGKDVELRCDPISGHTALYWYRQSLGQGLEFLIYFQGNSAPDKSGLPSDRFSAERTGGSVSTLTIQRTQQEDSAVYLCASSLSVVETQYFGPGTRLLVL.